This T cell receptor (beta chain) is from a study of cytomegalovirus exposure and HLA in healthy donors. This clone came up once. PCR employed 60 Vbeta and 13 Jbeta primers. The protocol was immunoSEQ multiplex PCR, while the TCRdb copy is restricted to in-frame clones and leaves out a portion. The sample lists some 87,000 clones, around 78% occurring once. Sequences were obtained from PBMCs. The TCR sequence derives from a man between 18 and 35 years old in good health and CMV-seropositive.

This CDR3 is CASGRLAGVQETQYF. CDR3 nucleotides: TGTGCCAGCGGTAGACTAGCGGGGGTTCAAGAGACCCAGTACTTC. This sequence joins TRBV6-1 and TRBJ2-5; 12 nucleotides match TRBD2. The CDR3 contains 15 residues. The V and J ends lost 8 bases and 2 bases, in that order; junction bases with no gene match: 6. The germline V gene encodes CDR1 MNHNS and CDR2 SASEGT.